This is a list of T cell receptor beta chains from one sample in a study of long-term antiretroviral therapy in people with HIV. Method: immunoSEQ multiplex PCR; TCRdb's copy keeps in-frame clones and lacks some. In the table there are 25,000 to 30,000 clones, 82% of which are singletons. Specimen: unsorted PBMCs, collected 2.9 years after starting antiretroviral therapy. These receptors were collected from a man aged 45 to 65 with HIV. Both conserved end residues are part of each CDR3. A D gene is named only where the DNA matches it firmly. The size entry is marked missing in some rows and otherwise reads once, few, many or a size class.

clone_size	v_call	d_call	j_call	cdr3_aa	cdr3_nt
once	TRBV19	TRBD2	TRBJ2-3	CASSGSSPGLAITDTQYF	TGTGCCAGTAGTGGCTCCTCCCCGGGACTAGCGATAACAGATACGCAGTATTTT
.	TRBV30	.	TRBJ1-1	CAWREQGLRNTEAFF	TGTGCCTGGAGGGAGCAGGGCCTCAGGAACACTGAAGCTTTCTTT
.	TRBV28	TRBD1	TRBJ1-5	CASSNGQGVSQPQHF	TGTGCCAGCAGTAATGGACAGGGTGTGAGTCAGCCCCAGCATTTT
once	TRBV7-8	TRBD1	TRBJ2-2	CASSLGTGTNTGELFF	TGTGCCAGCAGCTTAGGGACAGGGACCAACACCGGGGAGCTGTTTTTT
.	TRBV30	.	TRBJ2-6	CAWSVPGSGSNVLTF	TGTGCCTGGAGTGTACCTGGATCTGGGTCCAACGTCCTGACTTTC
.	TRBV2	TRBD1	TRBJ1-2	CASRATGNINGYTF	TGTGCCAGCAGGGCGACAGGGAATATTAATGGCTACACCTTC
.	TRBV30	.	TRBJ1-6	CAWRVGTSNSPLHF	TGTGCCTGGAGGGTCGGGACCTCGAATTCACCCCTCCACTTT
.	TRBV5-1	TRBD1	TRBJ2-7	CASSLLAGGGKYEQYF	TGCGCCAGCAGCTTGTTGGCAGGGGGCGGAAAGTACGAGCAGTACTTC
.	TRBV6-6	TRBD2	TRBJ2-3	CASRLGGSTDTQYF	TGTGCCAGCAGGTTGGGGGGGTCCACAGATACGCAGTATTTT
.	TRBV9	.	TRBJ2-3	CASSVVGDLLDTQYF	TGTGCCAGCAGCGTAGTTGGGGACTTATTAGATACGCAGTATTTT
.	TRBV2	.	TRBJ1-6	CASSVRQDNSPLHF	TGTGCCAGCAGTGTTAGACAGGATAATTCACCCCTCCACTTT
.	TRBV9	.	TRBJ1-1	CASSVDDFMNTEAFF	TGTGCCAGCAGCGTAGACGACTTCATGAACACTGAAGCTTTCTTT
.	TRBV10-1	.	TRBJ2-3	CASSPILSTDTQYF	TGCGCCAGCAGCCCCATCCTAAGCACAGATACGCAGTATTTT
.	TRBV4-1	TRBD1	TRBJ1-5	CASSQMADRDRNQPQHF	TGCGCCAGCAGCCAGATGGCCGACAGGGACAGGAATCAGCCCCAGCATTTT